This is a list of T cell receptor beta chains from one sample in a study of Ad26.COV2.S vaccination and SARS-CoV-2 variants. Profiled with immunoSEQ multiplex PCR; TCRdb holds only in-frame clones, not every one. The table lists fewer than 900,000 clones, about 90% of them singletons, with about 1.5% in the top ten. The specimen was peripheral blood, collected in a trial of Ad26.COV2.S vaccine versus placebo. The origin of the receptors is a person between 18 and 65 years old who received the Ad26.COV2.S COVID-19 vaccine or a placebo. Each CDR3 is given with its conserved first and last residue. Fields, in order: D gene, V gene, clone size, J gene, CDR3 protein, CDR3 DNA. D genes are given only for firm matches. Clone size is stated in some rows and not others, as once, few, many or a class when expanded.

>TRBD2|TRBV5-1|NA|TRBJ2-1
CASSLGSGDNEQFF
TGCGCCAGCAGCTTGGGTAGCGGGGACAATGAGCAGTTCTTC
>TRBD2|TRBV2|few|TRBJ2-7
CASTRLAGGPYEQYF
TGTGCCAGCACCCGACTAGCGGGGGGGCCCTACGAGCAGTACTTC
>NA|TRBV29-1|NA|TRBJ1-2
CSVEWPSYGYTF
TGCAGCGTTGAGTGGCCCTCCTATGGCTACACCTTC
>TRBD1|TRBV19|NA|TRBJ1-5
CASSKTGGRNQPQHF
TGTGCCAGTAGTAAGACAGGGGGCCGGAATCAGCCCCAGCATTTT
>NA|TRBV7-9|NA|TRBJ2-7
CASSLLRDRDYEQYF
TGTGCCAGCAGCTTACTCCGAGACAGAGACTACGAGCAGTACTTC
>NA|TRBV19|NA|TRBJ2-6
CASSRLSGANVLTF
TGTGCCAGTAGTAGACTCTCTGGGGCCAACGTCCTGACTTTC
>TRBD2|TRBV11-3|NA|TRBJ2-2
CASSPRAGVRSTGELFF
TGTGCCAGCAGCCCCCGAGCGGGAGTGCGAAGCACCGGGGAGCTGTTTTTT
>NA|TRBV6-5|NA|TRBJ1-2
CASGRNYGYTF
TGTGCCAGCGGACGGAACTATGGCTACACCTTC
>NA|TRBV18|NA|TRBJ1-1
CASSPTRPQGGNTEAFF
TGTGCCAGCTCACCGACTCGGCCCCAAGGGGGGAACACTGAAGCTTTCTTT
>NA|TRBV5-6|NA|TRBJ2-2
CASSSQTGELFF
TGTGCCAGCAGCTCCCAGACCGGGGAGCTGTTTTTT
>TRBD2|TRBV5-6|once|TRBJ2-5
CASSLAGGAGETQYF
TGTGCCAGCAGCTTAGCGGGAGGGGCCGGAGAGACCCAGTACTTC
>TRBD1|TRBV5-1|NA|TRBJ2-5
CASSLTGQGWETQYF
TGCGCCAGCAGCTTGACGGGACAGGGTTGGGAGACCCAGTACTTC
>NA|TRBV18|NA|TRBJ2-7
CASSPGEDYEQYF
TGTGCCAGCTCACCAGGGGAGGACTACGAGCAGTACTTC
>TRBD1|TRBV5-6|NA|TRBJ2-7
CASTRDRDYEQYF
TGTGCCAGCACCAGGGACAGGGATTACGAGCAGTACTTC
>NA|TRBV30|NA|TRBJ2-7
CAWSWTLNEQYF
TGTGCCTGGTCTTGGACCCTAAACGAGCAGTACTTC
>NA|TRBV2|NA|TRBJ1-2
CASAGGLYGYTF
TGTGCCAGCGCGGGGGGGCTGTATGGCTACACCTTC
>NA|TRBV5-6|NA|TRBJ1-1
CASSSGQSWGNTEAFF
TGTGCCAGCAGTTCTGGACAGAGTTGGGGAAACACTGAAGCTTTCTTT
>NA|TRBV18|NA|TRBJ1-5
CASSSRGDQPQHF
TGTGCCAGCTCAAGTAGGGGGGATCAGCCCCAGCATTTT
>NA|TRBV4-2|NA|TRBJ1-1
CASSPRGGGTEAFF
TGTGCCAGCAGCCCCCGAGGAGGGGGCACTGAAGCTTTCTTT
>TRBD2|TRBV19|NA|TRBJ2-1
CASSSSGGVYNEQFF
TGTGCCAGTAGCAGTAGCGGGGGGGTTTACAATGAGCAGTTCTTC
>TRBD2|TRBV3-1/TRBV3-2|NA|TRBJ2-5
CASSQDTLAGVKETQYF
TGTGCCAGCAGCCAAGATACACTAGCGGGAGTGAAGGAGACCCAGTACTTC
>NA|TRBV18|NA|TRBJ2-3
CASSPGKISADTQYF
TGTGCCAGCTCACCAGGGAAAATCTCCGCAGATACGCAGTATTTT
>NA|TRBV18|NA|TRBJ2-4
CASSPDTISYIQYF
TGTGCCAGCTCACCGGACACAATTTCCTACATTCAGTACTTC
>TRBD1|TRBV19|NA|TRBJ1-2
CASSPDRVLAAGYTF
TGTGCCAGTAGTCCCGACAGGGTGTTGGCGGCCGGCTACACCTTC
>NA|TRBV7-5|once|TRBJ2-7
CASWGGVYEQYF
TGTGCCTCGTGGGGGGGGGTTTACGAGCAGTACTTC
>TRBD1|TRBV24-1|NA|TRBJ1-5
CATSAGGPNQPQHF
TGTGCCACCAGTGCAGGGGGCCCGAATCAGCCCCAGCATTTT
>NA|TRBV12-3/TRBV12-4|NA|TRBJ2-7
CASSRRESGEQYF
TGTGCCAGCAGCCGTAGGGAGTCTGGAGAGCAGTACTTC